Listed below are T cell receptor beta chains from one sample, sequenced in a study of T cell responses to AZD1222 COVID-19 vaccine. The method was immunoSEQ multiplex PCR; TCRdb's version includes in-frame clones alone and lacks a portion of them. This sample carries over 110,000 clones, roughly 91% of them seen once, and the ten largest clones take approximately 5.3%. The source was peripheral blood, collected on day 0 of AZD1222 vaccination. The receptors were sampled from an adult in good health. Both conserved end residues are part of each CDR3.

TRBV27	CASSFTGQGSNQPQHF
TRBV28	CASSFEVGIQYF
TRBV7-2	CASSLARQTRTEAFF
TRBV5-4	CASSLYGSTDTQYF
TRBV12-3/TRBV12-4	CASSPPPGTEAFF
TRBV7-2	CASSLDEGAYNEQFF
TRBV4-2	CASSQTGVTGNTIYF
TRBV19	CASNNLGSYEQYF
TRBV19	CASTFPGDGELFF
TRBV12-3/TRBV12-4	CASMVQAYGKAFF
TRBV5-8	CASSPGGTTNEKLFF
TRBV7-3	CASRYSGTSYNEQFF
TRBV27	CASSPLGGREQYF
TRBV5-1	CASSFAADRGTEAFF
TRBV5-6	CASSLGKTYEQYF
TRBV5-1	CASDRTGQGFQGYTF
TRBV5-1	CASSPGQGSNYGYTF
TRBV4-1	CASSQVVQVSGYTF